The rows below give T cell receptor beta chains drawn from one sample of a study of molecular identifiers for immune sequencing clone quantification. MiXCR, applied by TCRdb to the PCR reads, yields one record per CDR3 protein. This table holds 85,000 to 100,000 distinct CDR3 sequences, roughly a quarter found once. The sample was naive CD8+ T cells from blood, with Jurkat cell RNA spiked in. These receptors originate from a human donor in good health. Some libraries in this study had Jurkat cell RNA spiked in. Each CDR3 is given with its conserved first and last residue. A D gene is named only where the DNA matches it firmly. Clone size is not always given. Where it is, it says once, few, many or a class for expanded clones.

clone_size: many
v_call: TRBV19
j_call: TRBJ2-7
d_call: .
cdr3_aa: CASSIAGAGGDEQYF
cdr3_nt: TGTGCCAGTAGTATTGCGGGGGCAGGGGGCGACGAGCAGTACTTC

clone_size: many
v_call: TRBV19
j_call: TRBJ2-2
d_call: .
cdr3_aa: CASSIVGQDTGELFF
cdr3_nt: TGTGCCAGTAGTATAGTAGGGCAGGACACCGGGGAGCTGTTTTTT

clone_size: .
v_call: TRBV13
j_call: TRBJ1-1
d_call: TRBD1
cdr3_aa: CASSSVGQGGEDTEAFF
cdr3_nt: TGTGCCAGCAGCTCCGTGGGACAGGGAGGAGAGGACACTGAAGCTTTCTTT

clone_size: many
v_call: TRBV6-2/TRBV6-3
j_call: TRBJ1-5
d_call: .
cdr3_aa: CASTYAGGSGQPQHF
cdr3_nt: TGTGCCAGCACCTACGCTGGGGGGTCGGGACAGCCCCAGCATTTT

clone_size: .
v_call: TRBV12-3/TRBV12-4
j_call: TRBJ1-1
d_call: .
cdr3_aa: CASSLRWLYTEAFF
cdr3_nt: TGTGCCAGCAGTCTCAGGTGGCTTTACACTGAAGCTTTCTTT

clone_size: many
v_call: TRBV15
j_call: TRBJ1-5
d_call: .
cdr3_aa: CATSVQAFNQPQHF
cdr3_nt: TGTGCCACCAGCGTCCAGGCCTTCAATCAGCCCCAGCATTTT

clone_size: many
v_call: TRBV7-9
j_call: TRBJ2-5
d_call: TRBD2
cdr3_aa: CASSLRTSGQETQYF
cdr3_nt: TGTGCCAGCAGCTTACGGACTAGCGGCCAAGAGACCCAGTACTTC

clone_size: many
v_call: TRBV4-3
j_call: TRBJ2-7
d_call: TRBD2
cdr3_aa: CASSQDLTGLDRGEQYF
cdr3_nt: TGCGCCAGCAGCCAAGATTTAACGGGACTAGACCGCGGCGAGCAGTACTTC

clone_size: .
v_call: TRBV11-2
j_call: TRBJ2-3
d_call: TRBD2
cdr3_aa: CASSLDVFQRGPSSTDTQYF
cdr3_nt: TGTGCCAGCAGCTTAGATGTGTTCCAGCGGGGGCCCTCTAGCACAGATACGCAGTATTTT

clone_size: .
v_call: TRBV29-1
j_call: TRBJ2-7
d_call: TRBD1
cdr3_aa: CSVGTGEKYEQYF
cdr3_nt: TGCAGCGTTGGGACAGGGGAGAAGTACGAGCAGTACTTC

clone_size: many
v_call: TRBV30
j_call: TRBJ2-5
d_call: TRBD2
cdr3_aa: CAWSAWDSGGGQETQYF
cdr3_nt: TGTGCCTGGAGTGCGTGGGATAGCGGGGGGGGCCAAGAGACCCAGTACTTC

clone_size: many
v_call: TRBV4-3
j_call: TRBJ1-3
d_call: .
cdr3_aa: CASSQAGRNSGNTIYF
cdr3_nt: TGCGCCAGCAGCCAAGCCGGACGAAACTCTGGAAACACCATATATTTT

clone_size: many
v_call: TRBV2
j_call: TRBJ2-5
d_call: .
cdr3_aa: CASRSASGKTQYF
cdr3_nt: TGTGCCAGCAGGTCAGCGTCTGGGAAGACCCAGTACTTC

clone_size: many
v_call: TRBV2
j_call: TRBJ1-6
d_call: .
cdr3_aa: CASSASGRQDDSPLHF
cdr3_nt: TGTGCCAGCAGCGCGTCAGGGCGCCAAGACGATTCACCCCTCCACTTT

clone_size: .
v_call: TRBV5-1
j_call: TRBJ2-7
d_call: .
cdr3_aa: CASSPGFGPSYEQYF
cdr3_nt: TGCGCCAGCAGCCCCGGATTTGGGCCCTCCTACGAGCAGTACTTC

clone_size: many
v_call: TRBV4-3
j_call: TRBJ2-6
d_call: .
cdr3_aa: CASSQDRARANVLTF
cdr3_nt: TGCGCCAGCAGCCAAGATCGGGCGAGGGCCAACGTCCTGACTTTC

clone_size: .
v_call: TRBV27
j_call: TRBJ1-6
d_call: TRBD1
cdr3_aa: CASSLFTDRPYGNSPLHF
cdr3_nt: TGTGCCAGCAGTTTATTTACGGACAGGCCCTATGGAAATTCACCCCTCCACTTT

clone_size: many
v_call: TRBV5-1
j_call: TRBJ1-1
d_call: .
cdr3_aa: CASSNPGRLNTEAFF
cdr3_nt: TGCGCCAGCAGCAACCCGGGACGGTTGAACACTGAAGCTTTCTTT

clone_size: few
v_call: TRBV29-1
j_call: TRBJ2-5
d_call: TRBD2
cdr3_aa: CSVRGENQETQYF
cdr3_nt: TGCAGCGTTCGGGGGGAGAACCAAGAGACCCAGTACTTC

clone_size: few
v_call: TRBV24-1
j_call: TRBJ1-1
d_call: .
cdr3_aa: CATSPTGQHSTEAFF
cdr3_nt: TGTGCCACCAGTCCAACAGGGCAGCATAGCACTGAAGCTTTCTTT

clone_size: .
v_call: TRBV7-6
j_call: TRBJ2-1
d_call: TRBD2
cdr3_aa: CASSLGTTRKFSGVYNEQFF
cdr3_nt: TGTGCCAGCAGCCTTGGGACTACGAGGAAGTTTTCGGGGGTCTACAATGAGCAGTTCTTC

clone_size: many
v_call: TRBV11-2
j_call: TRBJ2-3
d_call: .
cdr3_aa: CASSADWGGDTDTQYF
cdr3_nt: TGTGCCAGCAGCGCCGACTGGGGCGGCGACACAGATACGCAGTATTTT

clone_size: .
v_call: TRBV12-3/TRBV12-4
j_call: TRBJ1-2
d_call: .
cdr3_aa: CASSLHVGGPSGYTF
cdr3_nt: TGTGCCAGCAGTTTACATGTGGGGGGGCCGAGTGGCTACACCTTC

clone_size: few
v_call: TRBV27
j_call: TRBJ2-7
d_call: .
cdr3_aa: CASSLTANYEQYF
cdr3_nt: TGTGCCAGCAGTTTAACAGCGAACTACGAGCAGTACTTC

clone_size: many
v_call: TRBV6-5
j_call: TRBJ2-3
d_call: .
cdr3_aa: CASSYTWDSTDTQYF
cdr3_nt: TGTGCCAGCAGTTATACCTGGGACAGCACAGATACGCAGTATTTT

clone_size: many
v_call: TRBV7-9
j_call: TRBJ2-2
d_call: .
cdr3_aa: CASSPGFTGELFF
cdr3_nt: TGTGCCAGCAGCCCAGGGTTCACCGGGGAGCTGTTTTTT

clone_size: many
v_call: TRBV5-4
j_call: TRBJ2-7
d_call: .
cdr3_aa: CASSEGAYEQYF
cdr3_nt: TGTGCCAGCAGCGAAGGCGCCTACGAGCAGTACTTC

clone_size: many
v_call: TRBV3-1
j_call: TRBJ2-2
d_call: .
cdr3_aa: CASGAGPNTGELFF
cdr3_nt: TGTGCCAGCGGAGCTGGTCCGAACACCGGGGAGCTGTTTTTT

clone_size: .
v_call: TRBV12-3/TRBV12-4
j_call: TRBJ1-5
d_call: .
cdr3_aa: CASSLGQGGSNQPQHF
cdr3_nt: TGTGCCAGCAGTTTAGGGCAGGGTGGAAGCAATCAGCCCCAGCATTTT

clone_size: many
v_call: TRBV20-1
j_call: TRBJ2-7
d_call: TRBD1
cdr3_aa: CSATLRTGGYEQYF
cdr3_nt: TGCAGTGCTACCCTTAGGACAGGGGGGTACGAGCAGTACTTC

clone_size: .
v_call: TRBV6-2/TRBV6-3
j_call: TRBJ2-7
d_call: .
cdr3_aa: CASSYGGTGSAPSF
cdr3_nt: TGTGCCAGCAGTTACGGCGGGACCGGCTCCGCGCCGTCCTTC

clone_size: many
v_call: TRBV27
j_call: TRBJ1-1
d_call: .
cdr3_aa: CASRLSLASALEAFF
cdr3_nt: TGTGCCAGCCGACTGAGTTTGGCCAGCGCCCTTGAAGCTTTCTTT

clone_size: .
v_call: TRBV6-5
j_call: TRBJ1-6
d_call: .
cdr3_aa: CASSYTGVGNSPLHF
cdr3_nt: TGTGCCAGCAGTTACACTGGGGTGGGTAATTCACCCCTCCACTTT

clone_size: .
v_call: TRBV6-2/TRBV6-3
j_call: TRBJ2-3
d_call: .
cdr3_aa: CASSPQVSLLGTDTQYF
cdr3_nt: TGTGCCAGCAGCCCACAGGTGTCCTTGCTAGGCACAGATACGCAGTATTTT

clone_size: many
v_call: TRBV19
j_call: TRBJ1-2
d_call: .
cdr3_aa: CASRGDNYGYTF
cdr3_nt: TGTGCCAGTAGGGGGGACAACTATGGCTACACCTTC